These 8 T cell receptor beta chains came from one sample sequenced in a study of T cell responses to AZD1222 COVID-19 vaccine. Sequenced by immunoSEQ multiplex PCR; TCRdb stores in-frame clones only, minus some. The sample holds 130,000 to 150,000 clones; approximately 88% are singletons and the top ten take 3% to 4%. This specimen was peripheral blood, taken on day 0 of MenACWY control vaccination. The source is an adult in good health.

The CDR3 DNA sequence: TGTGCCAGCAGCTCATATCAGGGCGGGAGTGAAGCTTTCTTT. This translates into CASSSYQGGSEAFF. The rearrangement links TRBV7-9 to TRBJ1-1; D possibly corresponds to TRBD1 (5 bases). The CDR3 is 14 residues long. V was pared by 4 bases and J by 7 bases, with 16 bases between. CDR1 is SEHNR and CDR2 is FQNEAQ in the germline V gene (reference sequence). The variable domain in full, completed from reference TRBV7-9 and TRBJ1-1, reads DTGVSQNPRHKITKRGQNVTFRCDPISEHNRLYWYRQTLGQGPEFLTYFQNEAQLEKSRLLSDRFSAERPKGSFSTLEIQRTEQGDSAMYLCASSSYQGGSEAFFGQGTRLTVV.

J is TRBJ1-1 and V is TRBV11-1; no clear D gene. V gave up 3 bases and J gave up 2 bases, with 4 bases separating them. This CDR3 region has 12 residues. Per germline, CDR1 SGHAT and CDR2 FQDESV (reference sequence). The CDR3 loop is CASSFYNTEAFF. The DNA for the CDR3 is TGTGCCAGCAGCTTTTACAACACTGAAGCTTTCTTT.

This chain links TRBV11-3 with TRBJ2-1; D perhaps matches TRBD2 (6 bases). This CDR3 is 15 amino acids long. Trimming took off 3 bases at V and 4 bases at J, with 13 bases between the two ends. The germline gives CDR1 SGHNT, CDR2 YENEEA. CDR3 DNA: TGTGCCAGCAGCTTCTGGGACTCCTTATACAATGAGCAGTTCTTC. Translation gives CASSFWDSLYNEQFF.

This clone appeared a few times. The rearrangement joins TRBV19 to TRBJ1-4, with D maybe TRBD1 (5 bases). V gave up 7 bases and J gave up 5 bases, with 20 bases separating them. CDR3 size: 16 residues. The germline V gene encodes CDR1 LNHDA and CDR2 SQIVND (reference sequence). The CDR3 region is CASMGGLGVGNEKLFF. In DNA, the CDR3 is TGTGCCAGTATGGGGGGTCTTGGAGTGGGAAATGAAAAACTGTTTTTT.

This clone was counted between two and nine times. The chain carries TRBV5-1 and TRBJ2-7, with a weak D call TRBD1 (5 bases). The germline CDR1 and CDR2 sequences are SGHRS and YFSETQ. Trimming cost V 1 base and J 6 bases, with 8 bases left between them. The CDR3 length is 12 residues. The DNA for the CDR3 is TGCGCCAGCAGCTTGAATCAGGGCGAGCAGTACTTC. It yields the protein CASSLNQGEQYF.

The chain is built from TRBV7-9 and TRBJ1-1; D might be TRBD1 (5 bases). The CDR3 runs to 15 residues. The germline CDR1 and CDR2 sequences are SEHNR and FQNEAQ (reference sequence). Trimming shortened V by 3 bases and J by 4 bases, and 15 bases separated the two germline ends. The CDR3 nucleotides are TGTGCCAGCAGCTTCTGGCAGGGAGGTGGCACTGAAGCTTTCTTT. Its protein is CASSFWQGGGTEAFF.

The chain employs TRBV5-1 and TRBJ2-7, with D perhaps matching TRBD1 or TRBD2 (6 bases each). The CDR3 spans 15 residues. With 4 bases removed from V and 0 bases from J, the gap between germline ends came to 14 bases. CDR1 and CDR2 (germline): SGHRS, YFSETQ. The CDR3 coding sequence is TGCGCCAGCAGCCTCAGGGGACTCAGCTCCTACGAGCAGTACTTC. Translated: CASSLRGLSSYEQYF.

As DNA, the CDR3 is TGTGCCAGCAGCTTGGATATGAGTAGGCCCCAGCATTTT. Protein product: CASSLDMSRPQHF. J is TRBJ1-5 and V is TRBV5-4; D remains unclear. Germline values: CDR1 SGHNT, CDR2 YYREEE (reference sequence). With 0 bases removed from V and 9 bases from J, the gap between germline ends came to 10 bases. The CDR3 runs to 13 residues.